The T cell receptor beta chain under discussion was sequenced for a study of OX40 agonist ivuxolimab in advanced cancers. Across the study: Intravenous ivuxolimab at 0.01 to 10 mg/kg was given to patients every 2 weeks. Study results and limitations: Not determined was the antigen specificity of the expanded peripheral T cells.

Trimming took 4 bases from V and 4 from J; bases not matched to a gene: 6. The CDR3 loop spans 15 amino acids. Looked up from germline, CDR1 is KGHSH and CDR2 is LQKENI. Data came from immunoSEQ multiplex PCR; TCRdb stores just in-frame clones and leaves some out. Of about 70,000 clones listed, around 90% are singletons. Only one count was recorded for this clone. The antigen is not known. On cycle 4 day 1 and cycle 7 day 1, as well as at baseline, blood was sampled. The source is an adult with an advanced solid tumor such as melanoma, head and neck, liver or kidney cancer. The specimen comprised CD4+ or CD8+ T cells sorted from blood, sampled in a trial of the OX40 agonist ivuxolimab. V usage is TRBV18 and J usage is TRBJ2-1; 8 bases agree with TRBD2. CDR3 DNA: TGTGCCAGCTCACTCCGGGGGGGGGCGTACAATGAGCAGTTCTTC. Its translation: CASSLRGGAYNEQFF.